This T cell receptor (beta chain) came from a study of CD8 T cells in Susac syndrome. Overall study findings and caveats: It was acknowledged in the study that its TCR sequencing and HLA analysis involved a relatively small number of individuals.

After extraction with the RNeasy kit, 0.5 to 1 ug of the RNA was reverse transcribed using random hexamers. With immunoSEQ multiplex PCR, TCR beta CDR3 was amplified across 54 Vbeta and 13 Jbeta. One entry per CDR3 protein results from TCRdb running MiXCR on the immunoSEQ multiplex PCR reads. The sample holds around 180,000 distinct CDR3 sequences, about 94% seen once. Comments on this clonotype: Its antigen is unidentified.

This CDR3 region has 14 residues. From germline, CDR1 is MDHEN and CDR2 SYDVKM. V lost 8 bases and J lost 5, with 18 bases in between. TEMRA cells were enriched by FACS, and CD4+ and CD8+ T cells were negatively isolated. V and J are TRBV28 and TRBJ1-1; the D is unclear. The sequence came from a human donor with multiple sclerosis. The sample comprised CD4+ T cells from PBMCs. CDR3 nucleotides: TGTGCCAGCGGATTCATGGGAATTGAAACTGAAGCTTTCTTT. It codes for CASGFMGIETEAFF.